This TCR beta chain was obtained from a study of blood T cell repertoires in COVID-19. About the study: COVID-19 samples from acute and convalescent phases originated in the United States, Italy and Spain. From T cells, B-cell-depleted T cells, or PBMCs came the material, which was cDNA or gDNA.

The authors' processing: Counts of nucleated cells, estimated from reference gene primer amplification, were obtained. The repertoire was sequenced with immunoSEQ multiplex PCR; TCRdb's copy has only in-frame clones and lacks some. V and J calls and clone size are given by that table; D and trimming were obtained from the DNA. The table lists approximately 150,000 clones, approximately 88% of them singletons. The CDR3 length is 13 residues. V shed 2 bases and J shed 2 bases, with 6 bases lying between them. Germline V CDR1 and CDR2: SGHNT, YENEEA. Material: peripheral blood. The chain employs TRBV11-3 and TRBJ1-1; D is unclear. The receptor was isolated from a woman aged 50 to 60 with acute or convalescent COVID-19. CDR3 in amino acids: CASSLFPNTEAFF. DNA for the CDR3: TGTGCCAGCAGCTTATTCCCTAACACTGAAGCTTTCTTT.